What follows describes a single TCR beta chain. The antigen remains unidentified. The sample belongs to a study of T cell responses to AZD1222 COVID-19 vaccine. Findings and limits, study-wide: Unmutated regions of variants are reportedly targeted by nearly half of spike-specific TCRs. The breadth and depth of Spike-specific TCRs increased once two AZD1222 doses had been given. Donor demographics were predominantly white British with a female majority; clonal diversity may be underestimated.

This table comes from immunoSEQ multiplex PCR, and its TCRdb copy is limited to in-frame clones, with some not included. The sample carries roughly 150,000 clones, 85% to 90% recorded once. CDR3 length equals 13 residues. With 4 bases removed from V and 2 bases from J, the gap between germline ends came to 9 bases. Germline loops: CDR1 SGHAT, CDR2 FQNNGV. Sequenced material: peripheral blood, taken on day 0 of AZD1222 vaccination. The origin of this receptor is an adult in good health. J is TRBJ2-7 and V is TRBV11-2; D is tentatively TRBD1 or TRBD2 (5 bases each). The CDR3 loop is CASSSGTTYEQYF. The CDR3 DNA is TGTGCCAGCAGCTCCGGGACCACCTACGAGCAGTACTTC.